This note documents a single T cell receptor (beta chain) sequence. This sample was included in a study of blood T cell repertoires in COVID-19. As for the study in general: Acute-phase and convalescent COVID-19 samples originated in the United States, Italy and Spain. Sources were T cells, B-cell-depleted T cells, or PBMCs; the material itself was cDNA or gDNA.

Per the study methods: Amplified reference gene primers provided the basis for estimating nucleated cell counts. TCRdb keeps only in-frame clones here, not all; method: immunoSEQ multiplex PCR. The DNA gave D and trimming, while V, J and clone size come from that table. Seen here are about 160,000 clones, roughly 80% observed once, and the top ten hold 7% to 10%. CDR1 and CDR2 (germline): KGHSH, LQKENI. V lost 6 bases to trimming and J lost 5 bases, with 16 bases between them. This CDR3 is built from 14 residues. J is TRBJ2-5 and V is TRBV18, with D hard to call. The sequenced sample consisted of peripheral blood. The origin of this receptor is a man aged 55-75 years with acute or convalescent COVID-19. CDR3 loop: CASSPPLSGETQYF. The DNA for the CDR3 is TGTGCCAGCTCCCCCCCCTTATCCGGGGAGACCCAGTACTTC. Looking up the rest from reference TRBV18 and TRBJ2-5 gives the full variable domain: NAGVMQNPRHLVRRRGQEARLRCSPMKGHSHVYWYRQLPEEGLKFMVYLQKENIIDESGMPKERFSAEFPKEGPSILRIQQVVRGDSAAYFCASSPPLSGETQYFGPGTRLLVL.